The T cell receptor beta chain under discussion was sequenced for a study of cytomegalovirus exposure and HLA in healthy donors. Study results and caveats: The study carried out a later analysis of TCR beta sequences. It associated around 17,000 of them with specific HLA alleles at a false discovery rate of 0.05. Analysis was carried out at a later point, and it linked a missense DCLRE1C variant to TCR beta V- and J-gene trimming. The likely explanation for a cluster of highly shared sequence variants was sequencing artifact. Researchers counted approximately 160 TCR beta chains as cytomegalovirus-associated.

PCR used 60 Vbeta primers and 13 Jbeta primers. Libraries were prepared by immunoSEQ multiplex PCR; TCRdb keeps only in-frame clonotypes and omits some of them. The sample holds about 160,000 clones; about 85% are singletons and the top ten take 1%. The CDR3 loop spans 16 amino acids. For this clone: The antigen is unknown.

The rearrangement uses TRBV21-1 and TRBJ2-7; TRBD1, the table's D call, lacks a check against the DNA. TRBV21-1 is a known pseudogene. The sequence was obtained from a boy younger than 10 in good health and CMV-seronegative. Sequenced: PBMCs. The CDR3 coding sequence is TGTGCCAGCAGCAGAAGACAGGGTAAGGCCCCCGTCAAGCAGTACGTC. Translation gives CASSRRQGKAPVKQYV.